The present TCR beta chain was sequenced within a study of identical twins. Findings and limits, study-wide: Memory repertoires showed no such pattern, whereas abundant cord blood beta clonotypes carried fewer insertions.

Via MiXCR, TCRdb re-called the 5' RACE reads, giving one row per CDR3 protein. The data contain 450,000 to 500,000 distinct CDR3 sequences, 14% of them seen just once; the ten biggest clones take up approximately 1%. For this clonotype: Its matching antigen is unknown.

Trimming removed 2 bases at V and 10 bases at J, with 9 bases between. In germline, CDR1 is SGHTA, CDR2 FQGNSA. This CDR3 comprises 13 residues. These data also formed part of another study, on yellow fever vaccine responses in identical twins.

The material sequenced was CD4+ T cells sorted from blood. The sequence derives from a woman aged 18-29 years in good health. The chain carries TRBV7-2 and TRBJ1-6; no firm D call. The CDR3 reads CASSLMRESPLHF. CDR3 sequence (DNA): TGTGCCAGCAGCTTAATGAGAGAATCACCCCTCCACTTT.